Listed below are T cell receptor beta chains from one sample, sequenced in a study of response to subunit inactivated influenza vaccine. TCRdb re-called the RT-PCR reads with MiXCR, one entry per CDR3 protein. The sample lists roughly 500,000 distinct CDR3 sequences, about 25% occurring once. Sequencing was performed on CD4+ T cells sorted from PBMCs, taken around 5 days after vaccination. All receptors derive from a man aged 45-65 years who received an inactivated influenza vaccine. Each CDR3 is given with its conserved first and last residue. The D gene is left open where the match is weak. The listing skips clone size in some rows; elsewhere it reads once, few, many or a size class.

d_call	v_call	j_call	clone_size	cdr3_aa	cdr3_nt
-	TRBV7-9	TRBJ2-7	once	CASSLRPLGTSYEQYF	TGTGCCAGCAGCCTTAGACCCCTCGGGACCTCCTACGAGCAGTACTTC
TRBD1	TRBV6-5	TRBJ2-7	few	CASSYWGQALSVEQYF	TGTGCCAGCAGTTACTGGGGACAGGCTTTATCCGTCGAGCAGTACTTC
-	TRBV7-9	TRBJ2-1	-	CASSPTQYQGEQFF	TGTGCCAGCAGCCCAACACAGTACCAGGGGGAGCAGTTCTTC
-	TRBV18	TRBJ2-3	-	CASSARQEADTQYF	TGTGCCAGCTCAGCGCGACAGGAAGCAGATACGCAGTATTTT
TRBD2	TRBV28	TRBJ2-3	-	CASSEGGLSTDTQYF	TGTGCCAGCAGTGAGGGAGGGCTCAGCACAGATACGCAGTATTTT
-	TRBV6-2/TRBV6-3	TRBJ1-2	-	CASSGASGYTF	TGTGCCAGCAGTGGTGCAAGTGGCTACACCTTC
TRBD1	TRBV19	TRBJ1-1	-	CASSRGLVSTEAFF	TGTGCCAGCAGCAGGGGGCTTGTGAGCACTGAAGCTTTCTTT
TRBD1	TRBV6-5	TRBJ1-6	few	CASSYSSSGGNSPLHF	TGTGCCAGCAGTTACTCGAGTTCAGGGGGAAATTCACCCCTCCACTTT
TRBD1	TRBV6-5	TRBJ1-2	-	CASSYDRDYGYTF	TGTGCCAGCAGTTACGACAGGGACTATGGCTACACCTTC
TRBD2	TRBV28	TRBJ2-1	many	CASSLGLAGAYNEQFF	TGTGCCAGCAGTTTAGGACTAGCGGGAGCCTACAATGAGCAGTTCTTC
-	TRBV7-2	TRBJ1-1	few	CASSLTYMNTEAFF	TGTGCCAGCAGTTTGACCTACATGAACACTGAAGCTTTCTTT
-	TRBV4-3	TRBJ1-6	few	CASSQDGSVGGSPLHF	TGCGCCAGCAGCCAAGATGGGTCGGTCGGAGGATCACCCCTCCACTTT
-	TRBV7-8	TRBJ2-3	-	CASRSEGGSDTQYF	TGTGCCAGCCGCAGTGAGGGGGGCTCAGATACGCAGTATTTT
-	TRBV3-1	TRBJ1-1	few	CASSPQRGSWTEAFF	TGTGCCAGCAGCCCTCAGAGGGGATCGTGGACTGAAGCTTTCTTT
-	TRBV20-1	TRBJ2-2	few	CSARVGGMAGELFF	TGCAGTGCTAGAGTGGGGGGAATGGCCGGGGAGCTGTTTTTT
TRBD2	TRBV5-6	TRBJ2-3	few	CASSLRGGSTDTQYF	TGTGCCAGCAGCTTACGGGGGGGAAGCACAGATACGCAGTATTTT
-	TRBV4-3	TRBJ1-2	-	CASSQRGRLNYGYTF	TGCGCCAGCAGCCAAAGGGGCAGGCTAAACTATGGCTACACCTTC
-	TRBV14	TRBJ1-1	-	CASSHRGPVRAFF	TGTGCCAGCAGCCATCGGGGCCCGGTACGAGCTTTCTTT
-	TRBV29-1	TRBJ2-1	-	CSGGEQFF	TGCAGCGGTGGGGAGCAGTTCTTC
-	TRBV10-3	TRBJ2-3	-	CAISDSNREGGTDTQYF	TGTGCCATCAGTGATTCAAACAGGGAAGGGGGCACAGATACGCAGTATTTT
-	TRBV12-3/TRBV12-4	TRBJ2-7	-	CASSLRPGGNPSYEQYF	TGTGCCAGCAGTTTAAGGCCTGGGGGGAACCCCAGCTACGAGCAGTACTTC
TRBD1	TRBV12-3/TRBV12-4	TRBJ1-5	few	CASSLGGTGGPQHF	TGTGCCAGCAGTTTAGGAGGGACAGGGGGGCCCCAGCATTTT
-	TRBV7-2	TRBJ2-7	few	CASSLAGLGSYEQYF	TGTGCCAGCAGCTTAGCGGGACTGGGTTCCTACGAGCAGTACTTC
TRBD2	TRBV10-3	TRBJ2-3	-	CAISDFRLAGLEDTQYF	TGTGCCATCAGTGACTTTAGACTAGCCGGGCTCGAAGATACGCAGTATTTT
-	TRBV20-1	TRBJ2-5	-	CSAIWVKRHQETQYF	TGCAGTGCTATCTGGGTAAAGCGACACCAAGAGACCCAGTACTTC
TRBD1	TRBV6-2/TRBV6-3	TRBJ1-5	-	CASSSPQGAQPQHF	TGTGCCAGCAGTTCTCCCCAGGGGGCCCAGCCCCAGCATTTT
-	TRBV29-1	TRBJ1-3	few	CSVGTGNTIYF	TGCAGCGTAGGGACGGGAAACACCATATATTTT
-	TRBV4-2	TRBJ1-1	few	CASSQEPSATTEAFF	TGTGCCAGCAGCCAAGAACCCTCGGCGACTACTGAAGCTTTCTTT
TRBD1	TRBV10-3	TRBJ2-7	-	CAISVGQGSHEQYF	TGTGCCATCAGTGTGGGACAGGGTAGCCACGAGCAGTACTTC
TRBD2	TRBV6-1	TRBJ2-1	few	CASSDQTSANEQFF	TGTGCCAGCAGTGACCAAACTAGCGCCAATGAGCAGTTCTTC
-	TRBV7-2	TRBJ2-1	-	CASSLKAGLRDNEQFF	TGTGCCAGCAGCTTAAAAGCAGGGTTGAGGGACAATGAGCAGTTCTTC
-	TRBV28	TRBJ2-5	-	CASRGGGAETQYF	TGTGCCAGCCGGGGCGGTGGGGCAGAGACCCAGTACTTC
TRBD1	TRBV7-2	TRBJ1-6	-	CASSLALTGGLSYNSPLHF	TGTGCCAGCAGCTTAGCGCTGACAGGGGGCCTGTCCTATAATTCACCCCTCCACTTT
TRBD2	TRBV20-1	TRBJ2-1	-	CSAPTSGRSNEQFF	TGCAGTGCGCCGACTAGCGGGAGGTCGAATGAGCAGTTCTTC
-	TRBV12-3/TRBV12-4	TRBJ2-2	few	CASSLRPAELFF	TGTGCCAGCAGTTTACGGCCGGCGGAGCTGTTTTTT
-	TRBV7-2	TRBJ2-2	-	CASSSINTGELFF	TGTGCCAGCAGCTCCATCAACACCGGGGAGCTGTTTTTT
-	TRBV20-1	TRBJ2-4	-	CSASSTGRNIQYF	TGCAGTGCTAGTTCCACAGGGCGAAACATTCAGTACTTC
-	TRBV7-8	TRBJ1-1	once	CASSLVLSNTEAFF	TGTGCCAGCAGCTTAGTCCTTTCGAACACTGAAGCTTTCTTT
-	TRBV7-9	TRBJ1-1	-	CASRDSGGTEAFF	TGTGCCAGCAGAGATTCCGGGGGCACTGAAGCTTTCTTT
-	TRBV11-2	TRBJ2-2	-	CASSLGPWDTWTGELFF	TGTGCCAGCAGCTTGGGACCCTGGGACACCTGGACCGGGGAGCTGTTTTTT
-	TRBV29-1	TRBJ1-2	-	CSAQVGASIPYGYTF	TGCAGCGCCCAAGTGGGAGCCTCAATACCTTATGGCTACACCTTC
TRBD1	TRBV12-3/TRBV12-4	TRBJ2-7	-	CASSIGTGPYEQYF	TGTGCCAGCAGTATCGGGACAGGTCCCTACGAGCAGTACTTC
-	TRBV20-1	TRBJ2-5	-	CSARKGPGLETQYF	TGCAGTGCTAGAAAAGGTCCAGGGTTGGAGACCCAGTACTTC
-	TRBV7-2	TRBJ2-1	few	CASSLTQSSYNEQFF	TGTGCCAGCAGCTTAACCCAGAGCTCCTACAATGAGCAGTTCTTC
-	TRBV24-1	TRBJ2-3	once	CATSAPGGPTDTQYF	TGTGCCACCAGTGCCCCCGGGGGCCCCACAGATACGCAGTATTTT
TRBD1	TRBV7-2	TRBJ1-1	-	CASSLAPGGMNTEAFF	TGTGCCAGCAGCTTAGCGCCAGGGGGGATGAACACTGAAGCTTTCTTT
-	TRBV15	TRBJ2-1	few	CATSRDKKGASGEQFF	TGTGCCACCAGCAGAGATAAGAAAGGAGCTTCAGGCGAGCAGTTCTTC
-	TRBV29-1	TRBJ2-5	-	CSVESGSLTQTQYF	TGCAGCGTTGAATCCGGCAGCTTAACCCAGACCCAGTACTTC
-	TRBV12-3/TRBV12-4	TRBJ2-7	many	CASTLGGGLPYEQYF	TGTGCCAGCACCTTGGGTGGGGGGCTACCCTACGAGCAGTACTTC